This TCR beta chain stems from a study of cytomegalovirus exposure and HLA in healthy donors. Germline V lookup: CDR1 SEHNR, CDR2 FQNEAQ (reference sequence). Trimming cost V 4 bases and J 4 bases, with 13 bases left between them. The CDR3 has 14 residues. Study-wide results and caveats: In a later analysis, a missense DCLRE1C variant was linked to TCR beta V- and J-gene trimming. Fewer N-insertions than the approximately 700-donor mean were reportedly shown by an Asian-associated ancestry cluster in a later analysis. As a later analysis revealed, the rate of TCR association differed by HLA locus, with DRB1 most and HLA-C fewest. It was likely that a cluster of highly shared sequence variants was a sequencing artifact.

The study ran its PCR with 60 Vbeta and 13 Jbeta primers. The assay was immunoSEQ multiplex PCR, and TCRdb's table has in-frame clones only and misses some. The sample holds approximately 130,000 clones; approximately 89% are singletons and the top ten take about 7%. To note about this clone: Antigen specificity is unknown.

The source is a woman aged 25 to 39 in good health and CMV-seropositive. The gene calls are TRBV7-9 and TRBJ1-2; D perhaps matches TRBD1 (5 bases). The sample comprised PBMCs. The CDR3 region has the DNA TGTGCCAGCAGCTCGCTCCAGGGCCCCTATGGCTACACCTTC. Protein sequence: CASSSLQGPYGYTF.